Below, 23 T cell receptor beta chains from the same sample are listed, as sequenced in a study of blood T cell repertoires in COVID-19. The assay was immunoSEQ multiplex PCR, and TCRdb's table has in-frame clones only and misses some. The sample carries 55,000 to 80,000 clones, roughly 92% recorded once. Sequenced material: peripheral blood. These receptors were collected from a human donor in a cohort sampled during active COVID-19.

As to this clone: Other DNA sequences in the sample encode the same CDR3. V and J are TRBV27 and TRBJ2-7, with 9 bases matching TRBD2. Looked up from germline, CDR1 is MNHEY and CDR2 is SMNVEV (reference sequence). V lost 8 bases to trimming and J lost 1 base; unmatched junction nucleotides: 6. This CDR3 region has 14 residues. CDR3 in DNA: TGTGCCAGCCGCTTAGCGGGGGCTTCCTACGAGCAGTACTTC. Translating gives CASRLAGASYEQYF.

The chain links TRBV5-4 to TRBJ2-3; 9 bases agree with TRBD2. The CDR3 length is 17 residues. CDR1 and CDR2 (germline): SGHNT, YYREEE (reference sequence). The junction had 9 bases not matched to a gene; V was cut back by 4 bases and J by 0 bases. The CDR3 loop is CASSPPASGISTDTQYF. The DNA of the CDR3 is TGTGCCAGCAGCCCCCCGGCTAGCGGGATAAGCACAGATACGCAGTATTTT.

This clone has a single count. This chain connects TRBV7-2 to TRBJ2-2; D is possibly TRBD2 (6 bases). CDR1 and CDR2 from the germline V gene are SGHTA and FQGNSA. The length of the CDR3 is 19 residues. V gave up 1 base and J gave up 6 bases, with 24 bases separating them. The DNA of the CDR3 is TGTGCCAGCAGCTTAGGCGGTGTAGGGACCAGGCGGGAATCCGGGGAGCTGTTTTTT. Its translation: CASSLGGVGTRRESGELFF.

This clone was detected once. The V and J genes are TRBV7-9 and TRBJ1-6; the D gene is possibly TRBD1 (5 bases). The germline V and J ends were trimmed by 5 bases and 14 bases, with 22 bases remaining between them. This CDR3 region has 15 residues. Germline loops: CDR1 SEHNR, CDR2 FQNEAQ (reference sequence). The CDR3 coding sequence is TGTGCCAGCAGCGGGAACTTGGGGCGTTATGGGGCCCTCCACTTT. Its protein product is CASSGNLGRYGALHF. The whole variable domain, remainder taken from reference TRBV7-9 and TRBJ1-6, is DTGVSQNPRHKITKRGQNVTFRCDPISEHNRLYWYRQTLGQGPEFLTYFQNEAQLEKSRLLSDRFSAERPKGSFSTLEIQRTEQGDSAMYLCASSGNLGRYGALHFGNGTRLTVT.

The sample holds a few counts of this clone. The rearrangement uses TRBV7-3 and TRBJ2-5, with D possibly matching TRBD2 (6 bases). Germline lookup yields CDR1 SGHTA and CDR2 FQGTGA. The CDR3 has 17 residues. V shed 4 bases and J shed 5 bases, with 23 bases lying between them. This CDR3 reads CASSSQTSLAGRETQYF. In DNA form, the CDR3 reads TGTGCCAGCAGCTCACAGACCTCCCTAGCAGGGAGGGAGACCCAGTACTTC.

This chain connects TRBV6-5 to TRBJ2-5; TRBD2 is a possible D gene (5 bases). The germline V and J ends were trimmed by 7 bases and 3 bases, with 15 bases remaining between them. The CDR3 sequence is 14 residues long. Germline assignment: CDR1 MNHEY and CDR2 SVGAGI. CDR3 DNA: TGTGCCAGCATTCGTAGAGGGCAGGAAGAGACCCAGTACTTC. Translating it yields CASIRRGQEETQYF.

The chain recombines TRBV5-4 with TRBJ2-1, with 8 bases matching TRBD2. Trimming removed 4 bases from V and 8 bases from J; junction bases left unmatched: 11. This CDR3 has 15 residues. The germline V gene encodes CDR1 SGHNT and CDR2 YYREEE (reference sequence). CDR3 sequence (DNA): TGTGCCAGCAGCCCCCCGGGACTAGTAGCACATGAGCAGTTCTTC. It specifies CASSPPGLVAHEQFF.

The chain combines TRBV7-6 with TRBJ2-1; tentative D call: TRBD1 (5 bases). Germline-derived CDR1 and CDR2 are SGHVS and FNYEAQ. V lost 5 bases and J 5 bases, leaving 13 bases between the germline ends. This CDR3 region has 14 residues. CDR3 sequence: CASSRGPINNEQFF. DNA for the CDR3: TGTGCCAGCAGCAGGGGCCCCATCAACAATGAGCAGTTCTTC.

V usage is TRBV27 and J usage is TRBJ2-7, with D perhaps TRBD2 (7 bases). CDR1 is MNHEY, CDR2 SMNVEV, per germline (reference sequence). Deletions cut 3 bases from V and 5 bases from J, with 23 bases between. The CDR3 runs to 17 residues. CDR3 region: CASSFIGGAGKAHEQYF. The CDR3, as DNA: TGTGCCAGCAGTTTTATAGGGGGGGCAGGGAAGGCACACGAGCAGTACTTC.

CDR3 residues: CASSRNQKNYGYTF. The CDR3 DNA reads TGTGCCAGCAGCCGCAACCAGAAGAACTATGGCTACACCTTC. V and J are TRBV6-2 or TRBV6-3 and TRBJ1-2; D is uncertain. The ends were cut back, 6 bases at V and 2 bases at J, with 13 bases in the middle. The V gene's germline CDR1 is MNHEY and CDR2 SVGEGT. The CDR3 has 14 amino acids.

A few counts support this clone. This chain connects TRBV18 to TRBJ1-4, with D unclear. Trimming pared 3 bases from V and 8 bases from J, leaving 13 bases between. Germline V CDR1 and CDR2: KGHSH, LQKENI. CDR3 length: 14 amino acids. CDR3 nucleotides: TGTGCCAGCTCACCCCTGAGAGGGAACGAAAAACTGTTTTTT. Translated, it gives CASSPLRGNEKLFF.

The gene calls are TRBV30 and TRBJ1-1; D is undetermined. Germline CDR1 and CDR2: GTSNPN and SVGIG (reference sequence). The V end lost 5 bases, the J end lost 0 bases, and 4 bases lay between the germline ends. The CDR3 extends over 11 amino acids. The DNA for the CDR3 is TGTGCCTGGGCATTGAACACTGAAGCTTTCTTT. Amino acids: CAWALNTEAFF.

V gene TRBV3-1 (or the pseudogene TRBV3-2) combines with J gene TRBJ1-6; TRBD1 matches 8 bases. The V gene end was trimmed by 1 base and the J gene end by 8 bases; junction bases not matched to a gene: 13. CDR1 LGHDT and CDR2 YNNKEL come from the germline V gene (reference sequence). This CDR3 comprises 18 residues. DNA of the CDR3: TGTGCCAGCAGCCAAGTCGATGACAGGGGCGAGGGGGATTCACCCCTCCACTTT. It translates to CASSQVDDRGEGDSPLHF.

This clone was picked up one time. For the CDR3, the DNA is TGTGCCAGCAACCCGGACAGGGCAGGGGAAAAACTGTTTTTT. Residues: CASNPDRAGEKLFF. The rearrangement uses TRBV6-5 and TRBJ1-4, with TRBD1 identical over 8 bases. Germline V gene lookup returns CDR1 MNHEY and CDR2 SVGAGI. The CDR3 contains 14 residues. The V segment lost 7 bases and the J segment 8 bases; nucleotides outside the gene matches: 9.

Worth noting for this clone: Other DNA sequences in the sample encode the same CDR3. Here the CDR3 reads CASSLEQGVYGYTF. The CDR3 DNA reads TGCGCCAGCAGCTTGGAACAGGGGGTCTATGGCTACACCTTC. This chain links TRBV5-1 with TRBJ1-2; TRBD1 agrees at 8 bases. The CDR3 extends over 14 amino acids. In germline, CDR1 is SGHRS, CDR2 YFSETQ. V gave up 0 bases and J gave up 4 bases; unmatched junction bases: 2. The full variable domain, its missing parts supplied by reference TRBV5-1 and TRBJ1-2, is KAGVTQTPRYLIKTRGQQVTLSCSPISGHRSVSWYQQTPGQGLQFLFEYFSETQRNKGNFPGRFSGRQFSNSRSEMNVSTLELGDSALYLCASSLEQGVYGYTFGSGTRLTVV.

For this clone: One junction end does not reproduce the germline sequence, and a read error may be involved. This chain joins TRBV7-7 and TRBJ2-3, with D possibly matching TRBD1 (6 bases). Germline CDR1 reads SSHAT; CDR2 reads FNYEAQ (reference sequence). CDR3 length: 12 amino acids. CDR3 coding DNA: TGTGCTAGCAGCCAGGGGTCAGATACGCAGTATTTT. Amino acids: CASSQGSDTQYF.

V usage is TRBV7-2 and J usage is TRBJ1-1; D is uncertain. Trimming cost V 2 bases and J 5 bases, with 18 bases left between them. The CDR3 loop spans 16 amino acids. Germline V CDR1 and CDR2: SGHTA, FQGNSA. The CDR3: CASSLRRVHGGTEAFF. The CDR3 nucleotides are TGTGCCAGCAGCTTAAGACGGGTCCACGGAGGGACTGAAGCTTTCTTT. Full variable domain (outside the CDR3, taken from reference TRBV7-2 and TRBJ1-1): GAGVSQSPSNKVTEKGKDVELRCDPISGHTALYWYRQSLGQGLEFLIYFQGNSAPDKSGLPSDRFSAERTGGSVSTLTIQRTQQEDSAVYLCASSLRRVHGGTEAFFGQGTRLTVV.

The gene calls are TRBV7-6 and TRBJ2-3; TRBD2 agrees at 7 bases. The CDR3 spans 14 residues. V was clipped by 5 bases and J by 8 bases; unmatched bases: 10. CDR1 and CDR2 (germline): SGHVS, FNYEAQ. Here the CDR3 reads CASSTKEPGGTQYF. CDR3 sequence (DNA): TGTGCCAGCAGCACTAAAGAGCCGGGAGGTACGCAGTATTTT.

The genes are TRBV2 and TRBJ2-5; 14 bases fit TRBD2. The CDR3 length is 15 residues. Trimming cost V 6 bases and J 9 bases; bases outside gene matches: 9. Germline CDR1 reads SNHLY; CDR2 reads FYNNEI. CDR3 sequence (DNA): TGTGCCAGCAGGGGTAGACTAGCGGGGGGGAGGTCCCAGTACTTC. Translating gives CASRGRLAGGRSQYF.

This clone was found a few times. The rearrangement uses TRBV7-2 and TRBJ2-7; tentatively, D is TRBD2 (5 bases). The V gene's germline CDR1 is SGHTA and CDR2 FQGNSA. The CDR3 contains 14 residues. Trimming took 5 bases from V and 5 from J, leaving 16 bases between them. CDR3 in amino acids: CASSVVVGVDEQYF. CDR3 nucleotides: TGTGCCAGCAGCGTAGTAGTCGGGGTCGACGAGCAGTACTTC.

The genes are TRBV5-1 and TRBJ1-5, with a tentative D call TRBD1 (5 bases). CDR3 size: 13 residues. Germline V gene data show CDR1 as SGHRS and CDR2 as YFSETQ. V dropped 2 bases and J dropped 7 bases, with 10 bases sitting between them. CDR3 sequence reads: CASSLRGDQPQHF. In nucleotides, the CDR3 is TGCGCCAGCAGCTTAAGGGGTGACCAGCCCCAGCATTTT.

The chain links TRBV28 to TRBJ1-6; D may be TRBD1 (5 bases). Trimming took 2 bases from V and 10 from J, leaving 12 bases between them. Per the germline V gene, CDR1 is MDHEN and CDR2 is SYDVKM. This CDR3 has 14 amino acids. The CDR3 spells CASSLGGTQSPLHF. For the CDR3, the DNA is TGTGCCAGCAGTTTAGGGGGGACCCAATCACCCCTCCACTTT.

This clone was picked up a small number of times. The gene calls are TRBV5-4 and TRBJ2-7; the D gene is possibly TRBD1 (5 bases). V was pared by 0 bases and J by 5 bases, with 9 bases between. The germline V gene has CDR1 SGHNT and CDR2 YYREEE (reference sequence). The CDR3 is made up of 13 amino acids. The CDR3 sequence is CASSLVGADEQYF. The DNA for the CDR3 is TGTGCCAGCAGCTTGGTAGGGGCTGACGAGCAGTACTTC.